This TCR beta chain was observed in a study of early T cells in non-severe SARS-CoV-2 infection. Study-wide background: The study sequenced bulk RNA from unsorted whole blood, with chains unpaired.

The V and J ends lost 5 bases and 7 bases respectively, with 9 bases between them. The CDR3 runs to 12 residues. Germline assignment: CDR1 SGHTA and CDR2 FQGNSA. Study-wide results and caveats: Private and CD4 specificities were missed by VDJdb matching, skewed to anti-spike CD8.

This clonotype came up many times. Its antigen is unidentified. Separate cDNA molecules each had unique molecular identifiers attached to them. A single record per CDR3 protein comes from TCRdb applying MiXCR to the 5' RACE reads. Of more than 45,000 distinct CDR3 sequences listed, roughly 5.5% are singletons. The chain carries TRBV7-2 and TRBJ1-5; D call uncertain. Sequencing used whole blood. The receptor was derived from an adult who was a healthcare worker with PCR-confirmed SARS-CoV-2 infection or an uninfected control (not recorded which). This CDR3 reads CASSIRGQPQHF. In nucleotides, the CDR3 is TGTGCCAGCAGCATACGCGGGCAGCCCCAGCATTTT.